Below, one T cell receptor (beta chain) is given with its context. Its antigen specificity is not known. No base quality information exists; no much larger clone differs at one position. Participants in the prospective study were enrolled through a virtual design, were aged about 18 to 89 years, and lived in about two dozen United States geographic areas. In the prospective study, participants were assigned to cohorts based on the clinical history participants reported in a screening survey and a study questionnaire. Recovered participants in ImmuneRACE Cohort 3 were defined as having two consecutive negative NP/OP PCR tests, clearance from a healthcare professional, or resolution of symptoms. In the prospective study, mobile phlebotomists collected whole blood, serum and a nasopharyngeal or oropharyngeal swab from each participant. Prospective study participants could optionally give additional blood draws and questionnaires over a roughly 2-month period. Prospective study blood samples were shipped either frozen or at room temperature before DNA extraction.

This sample is drawn from a study of blood T cell repertoires in COVID-19 (dated by TCRdb to 2020 to 2022). At the level of the whole study: Samples from collaborators originated in the United States, Italy and Spain and spanned both the acute and convalescent phases of COVID-19. The material from the prospective study consisted of cDNA or gDNA derived from T cells, B-cell-depleted T cells, or PBMCs. Deeply sampled blood TCRbeta repertoires from subjects exposed to, actively infected with, or recovered from COVID-19 were included in the dataset. The repertoires were released in a freely available public database intended as a resource for research on the immune response to SARS-CoV-2. The samples were drawn from the first 160 participants of the ongoing ImmuneRACE study and from about 1,200 subjects provided by 6 global collaborators. The sample metadata nearly always contained a de-identified subject ID, COVID-19 status, age in years and sex. HLA class I and class II types, where available, came from metadata supplied by the sample provider rather than from assay-based typing. Here is what the overall study found, with its caveats: Clinical and demographic metadata were provided uncurated, with the amount varying by source and participant.

In the germline V gene, CDR1 corresponds to SGHNT and CDR2 to YENEEA. V sheds 5 bases and J sheds 6 bases, leaving 16 bases between their ends. The CDR3 measures 15 amino acids from cysteine to phenylalanine. Just the 45-base CDR3 DNA is kept, in frame starting at base 1. TCRbeta CDR3 regions were amplified from genomic DNA by means of the immunoSEQ Assay, a bias-controlled multiplex PCR. In the paper's pipeline: Within the assay, amplification of reference gene primers was used to estimate how many nucleated cells each sample contained. Sequence reads were collapsed and filtered to measure the absolute abundance of every unique TCRbeta CDR3 rearrangement. For each sample, productive Simpson clonality was calculated by taking the square root of Simpson's diversity index across productive rearrangements. TCRdb limited this immuneACCESS table to in-frame rearrangements with V and J called. A share of clones is missing; checked studies link under half to unresolved V genes, and the rest is unexplained. D and trimming were read from the DNA, whereas the V and J calls and clone size are those reported in that table. Present in this sample are 400,000 or so clones, around 90% of which were seen just once. The ten largest clones represent approximately 0.65% of the sample.

This TCR was sampled from a man aged 18 to 29 who had recovered from COVID-19. Source material: PBMCs or T cells enriched from blood (not recorded which). The chain is encoded by TRBV11-3 joined to TRBJ2-2, with a weak D call of TRBD1 (5 bases match). The DNA reads as follows: TGTGCCAGCAGCCCCAGGGCCTCGGGCTCCGGGGAGCTGTTTTTT. This sequence encodes CASSPRASGSGELFF.